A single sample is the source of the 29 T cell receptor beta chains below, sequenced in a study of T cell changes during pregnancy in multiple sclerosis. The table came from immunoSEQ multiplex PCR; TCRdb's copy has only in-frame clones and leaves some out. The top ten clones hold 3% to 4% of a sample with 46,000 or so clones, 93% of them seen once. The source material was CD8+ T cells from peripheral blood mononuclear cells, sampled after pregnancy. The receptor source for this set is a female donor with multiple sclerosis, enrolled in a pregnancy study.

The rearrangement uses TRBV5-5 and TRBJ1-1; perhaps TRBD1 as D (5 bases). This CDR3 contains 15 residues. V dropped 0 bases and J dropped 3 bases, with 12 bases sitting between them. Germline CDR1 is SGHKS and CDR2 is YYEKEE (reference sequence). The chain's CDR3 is CASSLGRGRDTEAFF. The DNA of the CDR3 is TGTGCCAGCAGCTTGGGCAGAGGCAGGGACACTGAAGCTTTCTTT.

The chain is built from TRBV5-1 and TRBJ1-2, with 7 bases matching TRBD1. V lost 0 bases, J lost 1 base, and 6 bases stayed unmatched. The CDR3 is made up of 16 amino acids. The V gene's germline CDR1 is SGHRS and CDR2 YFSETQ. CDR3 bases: TGCGCCAGCAGCTTGGCCGGGACAGAAATTAACTATGGCTACACCTTC. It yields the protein CASSLAGTEINYGYTF.

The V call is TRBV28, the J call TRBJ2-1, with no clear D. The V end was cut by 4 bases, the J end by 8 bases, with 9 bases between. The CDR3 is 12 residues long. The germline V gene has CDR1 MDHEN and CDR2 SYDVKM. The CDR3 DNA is TGTGCCAGCAGTTCGAACGCAGATGAGCAGTTCTTC. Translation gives CASSSNADEQFF.

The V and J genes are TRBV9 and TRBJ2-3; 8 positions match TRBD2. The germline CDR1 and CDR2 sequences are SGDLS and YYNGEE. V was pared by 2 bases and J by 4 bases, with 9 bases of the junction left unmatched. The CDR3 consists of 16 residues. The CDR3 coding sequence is TGTGCCAGCAGCGTTCGTAGCGGGGAAGTCTCAGATACGCAGTATTTT. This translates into CASSVRSGEVSDTQYF. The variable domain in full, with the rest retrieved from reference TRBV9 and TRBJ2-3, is DSGVTQTPKHLITATGQRVTLRCSPRSGDLSVYWYQQSLDQGLQFLIQYYNGEERAKGNILERFSAQQFPDLHSELNLSSLELGDSALYFCASSVRSGEVSDTQYFGPGTRLTVL.

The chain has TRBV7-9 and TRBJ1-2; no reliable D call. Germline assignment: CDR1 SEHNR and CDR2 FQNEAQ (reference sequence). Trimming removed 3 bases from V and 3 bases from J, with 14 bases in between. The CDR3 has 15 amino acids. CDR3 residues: CASSFSLGADYGYTF. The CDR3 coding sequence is TGTGCCAGCAGCTTCAGTTTGGGCGCTGACTATGGCTACACCTTC. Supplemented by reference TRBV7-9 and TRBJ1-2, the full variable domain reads DTGVSQNPRHKITKRGQNVTFRCDPISEHNRLYWYRQTLGQGPEFLTYFQNEAQLEKSRLLSDRFSAERPKGSFSTLEIQRTEQGDSAMYLCASSFSLGADYGYTFGSGTRLTVV.

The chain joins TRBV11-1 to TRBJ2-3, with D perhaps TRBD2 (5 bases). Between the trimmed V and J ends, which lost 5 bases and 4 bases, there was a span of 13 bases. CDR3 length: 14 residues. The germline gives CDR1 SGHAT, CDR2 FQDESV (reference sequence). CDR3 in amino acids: CASSAPPLADTQYF. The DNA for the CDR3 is TGTGCCAGCAGCGCTCCGCCACTAGCAGATACGCAGTATTTT.

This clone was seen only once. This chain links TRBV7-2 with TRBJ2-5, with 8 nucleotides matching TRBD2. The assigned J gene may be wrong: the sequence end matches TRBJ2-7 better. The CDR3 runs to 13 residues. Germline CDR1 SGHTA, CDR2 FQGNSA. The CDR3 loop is CASRPRGAYEQYF. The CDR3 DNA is TGTGCCAGCAGGCCGCGGGGGGCGTACGAGCAGTACTTC.

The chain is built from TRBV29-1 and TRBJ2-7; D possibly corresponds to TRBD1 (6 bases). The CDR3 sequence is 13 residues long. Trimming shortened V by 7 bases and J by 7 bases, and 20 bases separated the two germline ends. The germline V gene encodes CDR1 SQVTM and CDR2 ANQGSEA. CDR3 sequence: CSGLTGKGEEQYF. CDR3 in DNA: TGCAGCGGACTAACAGGGAAGGGAGAGGAGCAGTACTTC.

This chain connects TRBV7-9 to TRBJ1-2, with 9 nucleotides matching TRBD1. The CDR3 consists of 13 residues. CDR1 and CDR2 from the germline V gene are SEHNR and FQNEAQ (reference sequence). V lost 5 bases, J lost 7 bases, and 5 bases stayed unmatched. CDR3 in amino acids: CASSRGQGVGYTF. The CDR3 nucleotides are TGTGCCAGCAGCCGGGGACAGGGTGTTGGCTACACCTTC.

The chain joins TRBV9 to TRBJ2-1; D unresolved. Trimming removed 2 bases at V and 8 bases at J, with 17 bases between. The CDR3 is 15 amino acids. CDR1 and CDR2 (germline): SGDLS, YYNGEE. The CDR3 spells CASSVYNYRNDEQFF. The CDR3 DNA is TGTGCCAGCAGCGTTTATAACTACCGGAACGATGAGCAGTTCTTC.

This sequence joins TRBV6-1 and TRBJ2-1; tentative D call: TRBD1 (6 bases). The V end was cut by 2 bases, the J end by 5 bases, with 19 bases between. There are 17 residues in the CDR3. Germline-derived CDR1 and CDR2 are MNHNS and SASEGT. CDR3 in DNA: TGTGCCAGCAGTGAACCGGTGACAGGCACTCTAAACAATGAGCAGTTCTTC. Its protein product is CASSEPVTGTLNNEQFF.

CDR3 protein: CASSQSPSAYNEQFF. The CDR3 region has the DNA TGCGCCAGCAGCCAATCCCCTAGCGCGTACAATGAGCAGTTCTTC. The chain joins TRBV4-1 to TRBJ2-1, with a weak D call TRBD2 (6 bases). Germline V gene lookup returns CDR1 MGHRA and CDR2 YSYEKL. There are 15 residues in the CDR3. Trimming removed 2 bases from V and 4 bases from J, with 12 bases in between.

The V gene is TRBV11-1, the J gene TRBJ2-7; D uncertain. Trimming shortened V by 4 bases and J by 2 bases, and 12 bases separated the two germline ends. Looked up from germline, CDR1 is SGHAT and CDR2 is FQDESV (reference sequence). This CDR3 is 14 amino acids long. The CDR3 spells CASSSPQDPYEQYF. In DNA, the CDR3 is TGTGCCAGCAGCTCCCCCCAGGATCCCTACGAGCAGTACTTC.

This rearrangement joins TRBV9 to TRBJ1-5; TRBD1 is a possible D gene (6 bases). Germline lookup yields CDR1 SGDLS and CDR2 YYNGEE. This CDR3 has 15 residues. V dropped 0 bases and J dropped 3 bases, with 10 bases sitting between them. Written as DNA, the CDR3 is TGTGCCAGCAGCGTAGGAGGGGGGGCCAATCAGCCCCAGCATTTT. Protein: CASSVGGGANQPQHF.

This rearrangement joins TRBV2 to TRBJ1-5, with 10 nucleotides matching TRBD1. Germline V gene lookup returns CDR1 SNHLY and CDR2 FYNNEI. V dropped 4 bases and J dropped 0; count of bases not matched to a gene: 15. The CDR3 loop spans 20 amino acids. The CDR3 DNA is TGTGCCAGCAGTGTCCCGGGACAGGGGACGACAGTTGCTAGCAATCAGCCCCAGCATTTT. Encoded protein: CASSVPGQGTTVASNQPQHF.

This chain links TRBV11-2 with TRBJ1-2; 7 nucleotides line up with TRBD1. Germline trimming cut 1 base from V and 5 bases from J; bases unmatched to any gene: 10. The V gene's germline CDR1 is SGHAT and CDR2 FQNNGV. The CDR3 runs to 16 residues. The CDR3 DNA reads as TGTGCCAGCAGCTTAGGTCACAGGGGCCTGATTTATGGCTACACCTTC. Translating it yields CASSLGHRGLIYGYTF.

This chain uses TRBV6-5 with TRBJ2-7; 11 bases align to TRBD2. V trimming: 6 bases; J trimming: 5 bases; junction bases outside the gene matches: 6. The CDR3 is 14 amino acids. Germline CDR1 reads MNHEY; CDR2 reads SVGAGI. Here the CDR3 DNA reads TGTGCCAGCAGCATGGGACTAGCGGCCGACGAGCAGTACTTC. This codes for CASSMGLAADEQYF.

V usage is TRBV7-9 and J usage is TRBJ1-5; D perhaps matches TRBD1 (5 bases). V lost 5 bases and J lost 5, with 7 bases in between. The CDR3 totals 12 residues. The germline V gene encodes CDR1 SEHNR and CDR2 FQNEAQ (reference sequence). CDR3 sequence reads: CASSGGDQPQHF. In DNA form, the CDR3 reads TGTGCCAGCAGCGGGGGGGATCAGCCCCAGCATTTT.

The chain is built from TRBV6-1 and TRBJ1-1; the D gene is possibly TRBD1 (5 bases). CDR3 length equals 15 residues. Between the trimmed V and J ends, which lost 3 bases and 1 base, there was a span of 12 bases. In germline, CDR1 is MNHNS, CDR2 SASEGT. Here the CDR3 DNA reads TGTGCCAGCAGTGATTGGTTCGGGGGGAACACTGAAGCTTTCTTT. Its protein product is CASSDWFGGNTEAFF.

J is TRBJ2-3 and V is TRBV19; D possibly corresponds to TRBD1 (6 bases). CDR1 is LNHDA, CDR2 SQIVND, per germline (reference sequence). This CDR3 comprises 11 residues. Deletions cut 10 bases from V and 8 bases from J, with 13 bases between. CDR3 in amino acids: CAINTGSTQYF. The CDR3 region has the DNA TGTGCCATCAACACAGGGAGTACGCAGTATTTT.

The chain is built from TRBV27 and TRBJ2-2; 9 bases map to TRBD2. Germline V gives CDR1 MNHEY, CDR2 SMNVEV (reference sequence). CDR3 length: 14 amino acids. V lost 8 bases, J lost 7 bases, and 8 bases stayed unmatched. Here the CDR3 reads CASVSSGKDGELFF. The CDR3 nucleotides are TGTGCCAGCGTATCTAGCGGGAAAGACGGGGAGCTGTTTTTT.

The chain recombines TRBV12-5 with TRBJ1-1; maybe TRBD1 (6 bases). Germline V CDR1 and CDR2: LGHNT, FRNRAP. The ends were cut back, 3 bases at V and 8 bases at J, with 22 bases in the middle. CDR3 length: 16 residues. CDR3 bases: TGTGCTAGTGGTTTCGGAATACGGGGAGGGGGAGGCGAAGCTTTCTTT. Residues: CASGFGIRGGGGEAFF.

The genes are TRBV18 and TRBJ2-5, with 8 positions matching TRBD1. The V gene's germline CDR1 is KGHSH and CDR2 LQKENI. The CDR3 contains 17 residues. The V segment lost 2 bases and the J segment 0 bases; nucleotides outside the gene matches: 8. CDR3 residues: CASSPEQGGSYQETQYF. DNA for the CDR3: TGTGCCAGCTCACCAGAACAGGGGGGATCGTACCAAGAGACCCAGTACTTC.

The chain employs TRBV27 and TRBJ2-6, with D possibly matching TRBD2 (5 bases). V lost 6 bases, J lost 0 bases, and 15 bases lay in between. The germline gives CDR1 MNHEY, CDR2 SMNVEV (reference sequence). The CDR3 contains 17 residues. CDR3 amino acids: CASSPLAGASGANVLTF. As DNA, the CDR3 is TGTGCCAGCAGCCCTCTGGCGGGCGCCTCTGGGGCCAACGTCCTGACTTTC.

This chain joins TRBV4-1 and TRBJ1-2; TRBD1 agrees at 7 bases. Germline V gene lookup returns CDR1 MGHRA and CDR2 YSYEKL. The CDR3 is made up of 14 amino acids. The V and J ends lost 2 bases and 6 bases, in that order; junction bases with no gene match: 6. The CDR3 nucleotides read TGCGCCAGCAGCCAACTTACAGGGGAAAATGGCTACACCTTC. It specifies CASSQLTGENGYTF.

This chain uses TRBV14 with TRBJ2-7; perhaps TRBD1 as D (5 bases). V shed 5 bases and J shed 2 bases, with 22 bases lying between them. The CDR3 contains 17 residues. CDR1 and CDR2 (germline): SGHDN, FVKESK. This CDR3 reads CASSFDPGQPTTYEQYF. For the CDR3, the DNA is TGTGCCAGCAGCTTCGATCCAGGACAACCGACGACCTACGAGCAGTACTTC.

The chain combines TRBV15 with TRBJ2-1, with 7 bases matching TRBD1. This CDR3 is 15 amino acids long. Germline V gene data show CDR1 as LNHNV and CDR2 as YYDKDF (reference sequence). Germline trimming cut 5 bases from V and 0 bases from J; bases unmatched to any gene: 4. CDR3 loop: CATSYDRASYNEQFF. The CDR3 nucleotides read TGTGCCACCAGCTACGACAGGGCCTCCTACAATGAGCAGTTCTTC.

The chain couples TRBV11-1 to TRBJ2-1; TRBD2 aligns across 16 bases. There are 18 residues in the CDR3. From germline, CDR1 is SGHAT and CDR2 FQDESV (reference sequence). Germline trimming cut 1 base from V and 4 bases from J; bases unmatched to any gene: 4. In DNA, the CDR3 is TGTGCCAGCAGCTTAGGGGGACTAGCGGGAGGGCCGTACAATGAGCAGTTCTTC. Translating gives CASSLGGLAGGPYNEQFF. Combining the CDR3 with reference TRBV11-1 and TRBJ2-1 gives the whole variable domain EAEVAQSPRYKITEKSQAVAFWCDPISGHATLYWYRQILGQGPELLVQFQDESVVDDSQLPKDRFSAERLKGVDSTLKIQPAELGDSAMYLCASSLGGLAGGPYNEQFFGPGTRLTVL.

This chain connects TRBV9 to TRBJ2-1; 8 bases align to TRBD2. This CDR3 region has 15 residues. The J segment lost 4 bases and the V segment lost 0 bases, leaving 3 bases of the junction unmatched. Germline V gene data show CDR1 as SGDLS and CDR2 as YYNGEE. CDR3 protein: CASSVEAGAYNEQFF. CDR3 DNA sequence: TGTGCCAGCAGCGTAGAAGCGGGAGCATACAATGAGCAGTTCTTC. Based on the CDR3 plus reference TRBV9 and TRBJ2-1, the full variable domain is DSGVTQTPKHLITATGQRVTLRCSPRSGDLSVYWYQQSLDQGLQFLIQYYNGEERAKGNILERFSAQQFPDLHSELNLSSLELGDSALYFCASSVEAGAYNEQFFGPGTRLTVL.